The rows below give T cell receptor beta chains drawn from one sample of a study of cytomegalovirus exposure and HLA in healthy donors. Using immunoSEQ multiplex PCR, the repertoire was profiled, and TCRdb retains in-frame clones only, with some absent. The sample includes about 190,000 clones, roughly four fifths of them seen just once. Sequencing was carried out using PBMCs. These receptors came from a man aged 35 to 55 in good health and CMV-seropositive. CDR3s leave out the opening cysteine and the closing phenylalanine or tryptophan.

>TRBV5-4
ASSSSGMQY
>TRBV29-1
SGQRSSGGYNEQF
>TRBV4-2
ASSQERRHGNIQY
>TRBV5-6
ASAGRLTNRNEQF
>TRBV7-9
ASSFTGTGSYEQY
>TRBV6-5
ASSSLAGAYEQY
>TRBV4-2
ASSQAGQGQEELF
>TRBV27
ASSSEGRGTYEQY
>TRBV9
ASSPRGGTSYEQY
>TRBV27
ASSLGGPSGELF
>TRBV7-2
ASSFSGSDTQY
>TRBV28
ASSFLPGGPSDTQY
>TRBV10-3
AIHSGAGATEAF
>TRBV28
ASSLWGQGSSYEQY
>TRBV29-1
SVEDPGTDTQY
>TRBV6-5
ASIPGGGASETQY
>TRBV5-6
ASSLGDRATYEQY
>TRBV5-1
ASSLQGARNTEAF
>TRBV12-5
ASGLVPGEAEAF
>TRBV13
ASSSTGTGARETQY
>TRBV7-6
ASSLVGGASTDTQY
>TRBV10-1
ASETKALNTGELF
>TRBV2
ASSTGSTEAF
>TRBV27
ASRITSGAVEQF
>TRBV6-1
ASRMTGLNTEAF
>TRBV29-1
SVGQTDTQY
>TRBV7-9
ASSLYRGRRSTDTQY
>TRBV11-2
ACHRISSGNTIY
>TRBV5-4
ASSHRDRRILVH
>TRBV19
ASSFTEQETQY
>TRBV4-1
ASSQVRTGFVTEAF
>TRBV7-8
ASSLLGQGVKNTEAF
>TRBV6-1
ASRGQGTYGYT
>TRBV18
ASSLIPSGGTSTDTQY
>TRBV30
AWSVTGGYYEQY
>TRBV28
ASSRAGTRSYGYT
>TRBV6-1
ASSETANSPLH
>TRBV30
AWRFRGGYT
>TRBV9
ASSVEAAGGELF
>TRBV18
ASSPRAPPPNSGNTIY
>TRBV29-1
SRTPGTGSSGELF
>TRBV29-1
SVGSGGFYGYT
>TRBV5-4
ASSLVRSSVDTGELF